This TCR beta chain was recorded in a study of T cells in localized non-small cell lung cancer. Study-wide results and limits: Tumor samples were not multi-region, leaving intratumor heterogeneity unexcluded. Adjacent lung tissue had a median roughly 55 of the top 100 clones found in the tumor. The greatest T cell clonality was found in uninvolved adjacent lung (higher than in tumor).

A few counts support this clone. What it binds is not known. Germline V gene lookup returns CDR1 SGHTA and CDR2 FQGNSA. V shed 1 base and J shed 4 bases, with 9 bases lying between them. The CDR3 length is 14 residues. The protocol was immunoSEQ multiplex PCR, while the TCRdb copy is restricted to in-frame clones and leaves out a portion. This table holds 58,000 or so clones, 90% found once. Sequenced material: peripheral blood, taken before any cancer treatment. The chain links TRBV7-2 to TRBJ2-3, with D hard to call. This TCR came from a woman aged 40 to 75 with stage I lung adenocarcinoma. Here the CDR3 DNA reads TGTGCCAGCAGCTTAGGTCAAGGATCAGATACGCAGTATTTT. Translated: CASSLGQGSDTQYF.